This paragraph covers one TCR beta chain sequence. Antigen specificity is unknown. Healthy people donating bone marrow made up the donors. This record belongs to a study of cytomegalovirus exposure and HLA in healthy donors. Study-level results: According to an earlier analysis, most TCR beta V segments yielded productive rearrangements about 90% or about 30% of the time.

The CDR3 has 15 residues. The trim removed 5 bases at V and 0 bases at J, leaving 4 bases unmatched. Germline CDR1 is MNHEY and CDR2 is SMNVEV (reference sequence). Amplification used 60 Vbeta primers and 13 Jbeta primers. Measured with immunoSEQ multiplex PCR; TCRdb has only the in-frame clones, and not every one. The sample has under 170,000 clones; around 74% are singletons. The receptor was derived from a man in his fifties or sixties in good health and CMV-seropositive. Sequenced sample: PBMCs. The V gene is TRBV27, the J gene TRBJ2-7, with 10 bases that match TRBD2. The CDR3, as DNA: TGTGCCAGCAGTACCGGGACTAGCGTCTCCTACGAGCAGTACTTC. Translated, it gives CASSTGTSVSYEQYF.